This TCR beta chain was documented in a study of early T cells in non-severe SARS-CoV-2 infection. As for the study in general: Alpha and beta chains were unpaired, from unsorted whole-blood bulk RNA. Study-wide findings and caveats: A preference for anti-spike CD8 responses marked VDJdb matching, which missed private and CD4 specificities.

Germline V gene lookup returns CDR1 SNHLY and CDR2 FYNNEI. CDR3 length equals 15 residues. Trimming shortened V by 5 bases and J by 0 bases, and 11 bases separated the two germline ends. This clonotype was seen ten or more times. As yet, its antigen is unknown. Tagging with unique molecular identifiers was applied to individual cDNA molecules. TCRdb itself ran the 5' RACE reads through MiXCR, one entry per CDR3 protein. The sample has 46,000 or so distinct CDR3 sequences; around 3.6% are singletons. The chain recombines TRBV2 with TRBJ1-5; D is unclear. The clonotype comes from an adult who was a healthcare worker with PCR-confirmed SARS-CoV-2 infection or an uninfected control (not recorded which). The sample comprised whole blood. The CDR3 DNA follows: TGTGCCAGCAGTTCGGACGGCCATAGCAATCAGCCCCAGCATTTT. Its protein product is CASSSDGHSNQPQHF.